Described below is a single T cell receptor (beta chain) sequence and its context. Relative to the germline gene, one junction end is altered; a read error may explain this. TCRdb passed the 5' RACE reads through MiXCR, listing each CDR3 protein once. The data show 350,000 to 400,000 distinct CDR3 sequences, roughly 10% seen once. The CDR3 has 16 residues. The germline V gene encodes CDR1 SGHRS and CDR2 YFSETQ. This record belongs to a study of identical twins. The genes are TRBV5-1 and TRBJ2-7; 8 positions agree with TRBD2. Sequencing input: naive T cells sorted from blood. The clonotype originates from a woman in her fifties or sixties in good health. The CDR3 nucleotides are TGCGCCAGCAGCTTGGCCCCGACTAGCGTCTCCTGCGAGCAGTACTTC. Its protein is CASSLAPTSVSCEQYF.